These T cell receptor beta chains were read from a single sample in a study of cytomegalovirus exposure and HLA in healthy donors. Here immunoSEQ multiplex PCR was the method, and the copy in TCRdb shows in-frame clones only, minus some. The sample includes some 130,000 clones, over 60% of them seen just once. The specimen sequenced was PBMCs. Source of these receptors: a male donor in good health and CMV-seropositive. Each CDR3 is given with its conserved first and last residue.

V	CDR3
TRBV7-2	CASSLAGRGIEAFF
TRBV7-9	CASSLARESYEQYF
TRBV5-4	CASSLALMNTEAFF
TRBV27	CASSPGLAVTQETQYF
TRBV28	CASRGTGETGELFF
TRBV27	CASRDRVYEQYF
TRBV27	CASSPGGGPREQYF
TRBV19	CASSMGAQSMNTEAFF
TRBV28	CASSEDFTDTQYF
TRBV7-6	CASSLGDSLYEQYF
TRBV6-6	CASSDTGSEAFF
TRBV5-1	CASSLVRSSYNEQFF
TRBV7-9	CASSLGRAGLNEQFF
TRBV7-9	CASSLFASQETQYF
TRBV15	CATSREGQENTEAFF
TRBV5-1	CASSPVSGGSSYEQYF
TRBV2	CASSAQGGDYTEAFF
TRBV27	CASSPPDSMSGYTF
TRBV2	CATGTSRSGANVLTF
TRBV5-6	CASSLDSGNTEAFF
TRBV6-5	CASSYAGGPNTGELFF
TRBV2	CASSDGGIRTDTQYF
TRBV19	CASSIVLDRGLSYTF
TRBV9	CASSVGPGGSQETQYF
TRBV5-1	CASSLPDRVETQYF
TRBV11-2	CASSLSGTGNEKLFF